Reported below is one T cell receptor beta chain. Its specificity is not known. The sample comes from a study of T cells in narcolepsy. Study results and limitations: Autoreactive HCRT-specific and TRIB2-specific clonotypes were marked in same-patient CSF-versus-blood CD4+ comparisons.

Germline V gene lookup returns CDR1 SQVTM and CDR2 ANQGSEA. V lost 5 bases and J 4 bases, leaving 17 bases between the germline ends. The CDR3 has 14 residues. Method: immunoSEQ multiplex PCR; TCRdb's copy keeps in-frame clones and lacks some. Among about 17,000 clones listed, about nine tenths were seen once. The chain couples TRBV29-1 to TRBJ1-1; D is possibly TRBD1 (5 bases). Sequencing used memory (CD45RA-) CD4+ T cells from blood. The origin of this receptor is a human donor in good health. CDR3 amino acids: CSVTRGGSGTEAFF. CDR3 nucleotides: TGCAGCGTTACCCGTGGGGGAAGCGGCACTGAAGCTTTCTTT.